This is a list of T cell receptor beta chains from one sample in a study of blood T cell repertoires in COVID-19. TCRdb's copy holds only in-frame clones and misses some; the assay was immunoSEQ multiplex PCR. The sample has under 150,000 clones, about 89% seen once; the top ten hold around 19%. Sample: peripheral blood. Every receptor here comes from a man aged 50-59 years with active or convalescent COVID-19. CDR3s include the opening cysteine and the closing phenylalanine or tryptophan. Fields, in order: V gene, clone size, D gene, J gene, CDR3 DNA, CDR3 protein. A D gene is named only where the DNA matches it firmly. The size entry is marked missing in some rows and otherwise reads once, few, many or a size class.

TRBV18,-,-,TRBJ1-1,TGTGCCAGCTCACAACAGAACACTGAAGCTTTCTTT,CASSQQNTEAFF
TRBV12-5,-,TRBD1,TRBJ2-5,TGTGCTAGTGGTTTTTTTCCGACGACCCGGGACAGCCAAGAGACCCAGTACTTC,CASGFFPTTRDSQETQYF
TRBV2,few,TRBD1,TRBJ2-7,TGTGCCAGCAATTTGAGGGGACAGGCCTACGAGCAGTACTTC,CASNLRGQAYEQYF
TRBV21-1,-,-,TRBJ2-7,TGTGCCAGCAGCGCTCGGACAGTAACTTACGAGCAGTACTTC,CASSARTVTYEQYF
TRBV6-1,-,TRBD1,TRBJ1-5,TGTGCCAGCAGGGGACAGGGCTCTCAGCCCCAGCATTTT,CASRGQGSQPQHF
TRBV19,-,-,TRBJ1-6,TGTGCCAGTAGTATTGGGCATAATTCACCCCTCCACTTT,CASSIGHNSPLHF
TRBV2,-,TRBD1,TRBJ1-5,TGTGCCAGCAGTGGCCCGGCAGGGGGCAACCAGCCCCAGCATTTT,CASSGPAGGNQPQHF
TRBV6-5,-,-,TRBJ2-5,TGTGCCGGAAGGGAACAGGGAGAAGGGCAAGAGACCCAGTACTTC,CAGREQGEGQETQYF
TRBV7-2,-,-,TRBJ2-6,TGTGCCAGCAGCTTAAATAGTCTCTCTGGGGCCAACGTCCTGACTTTC,CASSLNSLSGANVLTF
TRBV30,-,-,TRBJ1-3,TGTGCCTGGGGTGAGATTCATGGAAACACCATATATTTT,CAWGEIHGNTIYF
TRBV28,-,-,TRBJ2-7,TGTGCCAGCAGTCGCCCAGGATCCTACGAGCAGTACTTC,CASSRPGSYEQYF
TRBV2,-,-,TRBJ1-4,TGTGCCAGCAGTGACAGGGAGGGGACTAATGAAAAACTGTTTTTT,CASSDREGTNEKLFF
TRBV6-5,-,TRBD2,TRBJ2-3,TGTGCCAGCAGCCGACTAGCGGCTAGCACAGATACGCAGTATTTT,CASSRLAASTDTQYF
TRBV10-3,-,-,TRBJ1-4,TGTGCCATCAGCGACGGGGGGATGGCTAATGAAAAACTGTTTTTT,CAISDGGMANEKLFF
TRBV24-1,-,TRBD1,TRBJ2-1,TGTGCCACCAGTGGACGACAGGGGCCTTACAATGAGCAGTTCTTC,CATSGRQGPYNEQFF
TRBV11-2,-,-,TRBJ2-7,TGTGCCAGCAGCCCGCGATCGCCTGGTTACGAGCAGTACTTC,CASSPRSPGYEQYF
TRBV21-1,-,-,TRBJ1-1,TGTGCCCCACGAAGGGGGCTACAACCGGCTTTCTTT,CAPRRGLQPAFF
TRBV5-8,-,-,TRBJ2-2,TGTGCCAGCAGCTTTGACAGAAACACCGGGGAGCTGTTTTTT,CASSFDRNTGELFF
TRBV5-4,once,-,TRBJ1-3,TGTGCCAGCAGCTTGAACAGGGGAAACACCATATATTTT,CASSLNRGNTIYF
TRBV5-1,-,-,TRBJ1-3,TGCGCCAGCAGCTTAGGAAGTCCTAGCTCTGGAAACACCATATATTTT,CASSLGSPSSGNTIYF
TRBV10-3,-,TRBD1,TRBJ1-1,TGTGCCATCAGCGCCGGGACAGGGGGCCTGGGACGGAACACTGAAGCTTTCTTT,CAISAGTGGLGRNTEAFF
TRBV5-6,once,-,TRBJ1-4,TGTGCCAGCAGCTTGGACACCGGACAGTATAATGAAAAACTGTTTTTT,CASSLDTGQYNEKLFF
TRBV18,-,-,TRBJ1-1,TGTGCCAGCTCACCACGGGAGGGAAACACTGAAGCTTTCTTT,CASSPREGNTEAFF
TRBV7-9,-,-,TRBJ2-5,TGTGCCAGCAGCCGGGAGCAAGAGACCCAGTACTTC,CASSREQETQYF
TRBV19,-,TRBD1,TRBJ2-2,TGTGCCACCGCCCGAGGGGGCGCCGACACCGGGGAGCTGTTTTTT,CATARGGADTGELFF
TRBV25-1,-,-,TRBJ1-6,TGTGCCAGCAGTGAGGGGAGGGGTTCACCCCTCCACTTT,CASSEGRGSPLHF
TRBV6-4,-,-,TRBJ2-3,TGTGCCAGCAGGGGTAGCGGAACAGATACGCAGTATTTT,CASRGSGTDTQYF
TRBV7-9,-,TRBD1,TRBJ2-5,TGTGCCAGCAGCTTACGGATCACAGACAGGGAAGAGACCCAGTACTTC,CASSLRITDREETQYF
TRBV6-5,-,-,TRBJ2-7,TGTGCCAGCAGTTACTCCACAGGAACCTACGAGCAGTACTTC,CASSYSTGTYEQYF
TRBV24-1,-,TRBD2,TRBJ2-7,TGTGCCACCAGTGATCCGACTAGCGGAAGCTCCTACGAGCAGTACTTC,CATSDPTSGSSYEQYF
TRBV4-3,-,TRBD1,TRBJ1-4,TGCGCCAGCAGCCAAGATCTCAGGGGGACTAATGAAAAACTGTTTTTT,CASSQDLRGTNEKLFF
TRBV7-2,-,TRBD2,TRBJ2-7,TGTGCCAGCAGCCCGAGATGGACTAGCGGGAGGATAGAGCAGTACTTC,CASSPRWTSGRIEQYF
TRBV28,once,TRBD1,TRBJ2-2,TGTGCCAGTAACAGGGGCCAAGCCGGGGAGCTGTTTTTT,CASNRGQAGELFF
TRBV15,-,TRBD2,TRBJ2-7,TGTGCCACCAGCAGCGGCGGGAGCTCCTACGAGCAGTACTTC,CATSSGGSSYEQYF
TRBV12-3/TRBV12-4,-,-,TRBJ1-2,TGTGCCAGCAGTTTTACAGGGAGAGATGGCTACACCTTC,CASSFTGRDGYTF
TRBV7-2,-,-,TRBJ2-5,TGTGCCAGCAGCCGCACGCGAGGAACCCAAGAGACCCAGTACTTC,CASSRTRGTQETQYF
TRBV19,-,-,TRBJ2-1,TGTGCCAGTAGACTACCTACTAGAAATGAGCAGTTCTTC,CASRLPTRNEQFF
TRBV18,-,-,TRBJ2-5,TGTGCCAGCTCACCAAGCGAGGGCCAAGAGACCCAGTACTTC,CASSPSEGQETQYF
TRBV28,-,TRBD2,TRBJ2-5,TGTGCCAGCAGACTAGCGGGAGTAACGGAGACCCAGTACTTC,CASRLAGVTETQYF
TRBV6-1,-,-,TRBJ1-5,TGTGCCAGCAGTGAAACATATAGCAATCAGCCCCAGCATTTT,CASSETYSNQPQHF
TRBV7-2,-,TRBD2,TRBJ2-7,TGTGCCAGCAGCTTAGCGAAGGGGAGGGGAGCAGACGAGCAGTACTTC,CASSLAKGRGADEQYF
TRBV2,once,-,TRBJ1-2,TGTGCCAGCAGTGTGTTAGAGACAGCCCAATATGGCTACACCTTC,CASSVLETAQYGYTF
TRBV14,-,-,TRBJ2-7,TGTGCCAGCAGCCAAGTTGGCTCGCCCTACGAGCAGTACTTC,CASSQVGSPYEQYF
TRBV30,-,TRBD1,TRBJ1-2,TGTGCCTGGCTAGACAACAGGGGAAACTATGGCTACACCTTC,CAWLDNRGNYGYTF
TRBV10-3,-,-,TRBJ2-5,TGTGCCATCAGCCCAGGGGTCCGTCGAGAGACCCAGTACTTC,CAISPGVRRETQYF
TRBV18,-,TRBD2,TRBJ2-3,TGTGCCAGCTCAAGTAGCGGGAGGGCCACAGATACGCAGTATTTT,CASSSSGRATDTQYF
TRBV12-5,-,-,TRBJ2-1,TGTGCTAGTTTGGATGGGGGGAACAATGAGCAGTTCTTC,CASLDGGNNEQFF
TRBV24-1,few,TRBD1,TRBJ2-3,TGTGCCACCAGTGATTCACAGGGGCCTAGCACAGATACGCAGTATTTT,CATSDSQGPSTDTQYF
TRBV5-4,many,-,TRBJ2-2,TGTGCCAGTCGGGACTGGGACAGAGGCTTCGGGGAGCTGTTTTTT,CASRDWDRGFGELFF